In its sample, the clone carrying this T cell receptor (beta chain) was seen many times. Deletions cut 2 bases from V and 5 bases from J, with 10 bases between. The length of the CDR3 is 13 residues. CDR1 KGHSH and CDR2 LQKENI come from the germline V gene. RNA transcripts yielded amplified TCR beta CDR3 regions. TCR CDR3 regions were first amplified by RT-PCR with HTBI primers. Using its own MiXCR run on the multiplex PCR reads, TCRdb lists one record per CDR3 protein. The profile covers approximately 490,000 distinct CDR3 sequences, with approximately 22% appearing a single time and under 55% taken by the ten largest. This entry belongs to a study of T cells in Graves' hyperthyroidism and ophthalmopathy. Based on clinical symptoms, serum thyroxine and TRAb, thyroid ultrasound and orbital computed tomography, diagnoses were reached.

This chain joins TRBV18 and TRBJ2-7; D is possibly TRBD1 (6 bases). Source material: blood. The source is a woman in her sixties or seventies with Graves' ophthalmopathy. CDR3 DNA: TGTGCCAGCTCACCATTGGGACAACACGAGCAGTACTTC. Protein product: CASSPLGQHEQYF. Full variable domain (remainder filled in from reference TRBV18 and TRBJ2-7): NAGVMQNPRHLVRRRGQEARLRCSPMKGHSHVYWYRQLPEEGLKFMVYLQKENIIDESGMPKERFSAEFPKEGPSILRIQQVVRGDSAAYFCASSPLGQHEQYFGPGTRLTVT.